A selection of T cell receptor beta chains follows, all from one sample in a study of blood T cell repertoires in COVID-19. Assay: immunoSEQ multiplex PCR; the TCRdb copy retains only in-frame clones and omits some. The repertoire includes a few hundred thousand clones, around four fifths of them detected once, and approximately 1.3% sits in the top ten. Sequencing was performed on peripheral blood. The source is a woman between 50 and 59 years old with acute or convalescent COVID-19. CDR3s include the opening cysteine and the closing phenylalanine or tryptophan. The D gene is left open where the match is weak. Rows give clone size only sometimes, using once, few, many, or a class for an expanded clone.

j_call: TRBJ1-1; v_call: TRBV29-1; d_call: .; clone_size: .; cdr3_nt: TGCAGCGCTAGGGGCGGCGATGAAGCTTTCTTT; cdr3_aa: CSARGGDEAFF
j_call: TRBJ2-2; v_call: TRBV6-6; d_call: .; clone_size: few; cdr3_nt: TGTGCCACCGGGGGGCAGCTCAACACCGGGGAGCTGTTTTTT; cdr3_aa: CATGGQLNTGELFF
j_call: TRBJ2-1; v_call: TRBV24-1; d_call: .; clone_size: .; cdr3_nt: TGTGCCACCAGTGACCCGAGGAGTGGTGACAATGAGCAGTTCTTC; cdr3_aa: CATSDPRSGDNEQFF
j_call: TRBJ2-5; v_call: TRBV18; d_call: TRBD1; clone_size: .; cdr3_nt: TGTGCCAGCTCACCCCCAACAGGGGGCAATCAGGAGACCCAGTACTTC; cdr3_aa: CASSPPTGGNQETQYF
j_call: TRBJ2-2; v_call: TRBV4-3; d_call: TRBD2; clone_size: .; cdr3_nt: TGCGCCAGCAGCCAAGGGGGCGGGAGGGCCGGCGGGGAGCTGTTTTTT; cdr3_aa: CASSQGGGRAGGELFF
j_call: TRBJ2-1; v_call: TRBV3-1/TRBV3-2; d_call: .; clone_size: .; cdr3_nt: TGTGCCAGCAGACAAACAGGCAATGAGCAGTTCTTC; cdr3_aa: CASRQTGNEQFF
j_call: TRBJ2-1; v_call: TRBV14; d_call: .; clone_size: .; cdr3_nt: TGTGCCAGCAGTATCCTCTTATCCTACAATGAGCAGTTCTTC; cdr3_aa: CASSILLSYNEQFF
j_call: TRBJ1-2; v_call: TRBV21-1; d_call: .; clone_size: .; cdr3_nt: TGTGCCAGCGGGGCAACTTATGGCTACACCTTC; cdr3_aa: CASGATYGYTF
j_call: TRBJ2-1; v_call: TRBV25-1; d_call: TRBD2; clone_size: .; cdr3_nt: TGTGCCAGCAGTGGTACTAGCGGGAGTAGGAATGAGCAGTTCTTC; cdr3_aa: CASSGTSGSRNEQFF
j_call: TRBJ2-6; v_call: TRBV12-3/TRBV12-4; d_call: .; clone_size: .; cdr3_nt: TGTGCCAGCAGTGCGTCTGGGGCCAACGTCCTGACTTTC; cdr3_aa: CASSASGANVLTF
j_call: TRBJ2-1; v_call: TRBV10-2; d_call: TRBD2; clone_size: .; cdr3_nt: TGCGCCAGCGGACTAGCGGGTTACAATGAGCAGTTCTTC; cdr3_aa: CASGLAGYNEQFF
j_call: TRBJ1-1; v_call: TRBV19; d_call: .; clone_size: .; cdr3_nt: TGTGCCAGCCAGGAACGGGGGGCGCGAGGTGAAGCTTTCTTT; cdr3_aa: CASQERGARGEAFF
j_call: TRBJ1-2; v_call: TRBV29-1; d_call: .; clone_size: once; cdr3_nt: TGCAGCGTTGAAGGAGGGAACGGCTACACCTTC; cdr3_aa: CSVEGGNGYTF
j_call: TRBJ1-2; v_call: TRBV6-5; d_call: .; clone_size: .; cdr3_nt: TGTGCCAGCATGGAAGGTGGGCCTTCATATGGCTACACCTTC; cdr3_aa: CASMEGGPSYGYTF
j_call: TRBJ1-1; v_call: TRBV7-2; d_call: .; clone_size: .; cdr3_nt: TGTGCCAGCAGCGTAGGCGGGGGGGGGAACACTGAAGCTTTCTTT; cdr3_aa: CASSVGGGGNTEAFF
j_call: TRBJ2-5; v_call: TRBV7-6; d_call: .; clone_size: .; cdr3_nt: TGTGCCAGCAGCCCGGACTACTTCCAAGGGACCCAGTACTTC; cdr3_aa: CASSPDYFQGTQYF
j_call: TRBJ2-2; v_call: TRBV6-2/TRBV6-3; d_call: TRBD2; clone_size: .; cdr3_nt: TGTGCCAGCAGCCCTACTAGCGGGAGGACGGGCACCGGGGAGCTGTTTTTT; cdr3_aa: CASSPTSGRTGTGELFF
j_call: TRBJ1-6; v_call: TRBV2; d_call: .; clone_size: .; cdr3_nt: TGTGCCAGCATTGGGCAGGGTAATTCACCCCTCCACTTT; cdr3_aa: CASIGQGNSPLHF
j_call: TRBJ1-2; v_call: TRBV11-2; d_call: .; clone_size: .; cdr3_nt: TGTGCCAGCAGCTTCGAGGACTATGGCTACACCTTC; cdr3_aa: CASSFEDYGYTF
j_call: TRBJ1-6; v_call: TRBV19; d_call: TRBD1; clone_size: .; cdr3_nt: TGTGCCAGTACCTATGACAGGGGAAGGTATTCACCCCTCCACTTT; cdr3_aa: CASTYDRGRYSPLHF
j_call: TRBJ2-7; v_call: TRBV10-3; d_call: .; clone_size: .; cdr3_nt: TGTGCCATCAGTGAGCATAGCGACCGCTCCTACGAGCAGTACTTC; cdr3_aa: CAISEHSDRSYEQYF
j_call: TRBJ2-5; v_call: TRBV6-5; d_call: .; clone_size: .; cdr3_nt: TGTGCCAGCAGTACTCAAGAGACCCAGTACTTC; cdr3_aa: CASSTQETQYF
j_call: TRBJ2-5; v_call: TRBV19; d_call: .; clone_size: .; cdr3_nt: TGTGCCAGTAGTATGTTTACTTGGTTCCCGAGCGGACAAGAGACCCAGTACTTC; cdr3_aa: CASSMFTWFPSGQETQYF
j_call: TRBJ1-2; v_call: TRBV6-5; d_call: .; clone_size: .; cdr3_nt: TGTGCCAGCCAAGATGACGGGGGTGGTGGCTACACCTTC; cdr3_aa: CASQDDGGGGYTF
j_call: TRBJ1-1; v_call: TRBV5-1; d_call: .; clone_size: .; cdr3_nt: TGCGCCAGCAGCCCGTTTGGGCAGAACACTGAAGCTTTCTTT; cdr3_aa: CASSPFGQNTEAFF
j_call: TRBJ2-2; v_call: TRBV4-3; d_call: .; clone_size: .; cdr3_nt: TGCGCCAGCAGCCAAGACACAACAGCCGGGGAGCTGTTTTTT; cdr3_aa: CASSQDTTAGELFF
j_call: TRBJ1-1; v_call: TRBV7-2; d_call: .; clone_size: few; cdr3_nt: TGTGCCAGCAGCTCCCCTCCGACAGGACAAATGAACACTGAAGCTTTCTTT; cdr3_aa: CASSSPPTGQMNTEAFF
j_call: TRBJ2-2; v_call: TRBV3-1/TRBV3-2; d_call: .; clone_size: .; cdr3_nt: TGTGCCAGCAGCCCCCGGGACACGTACACCGGGGAGCTGTTTTTT; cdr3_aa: CASSPRDTYTGELFF
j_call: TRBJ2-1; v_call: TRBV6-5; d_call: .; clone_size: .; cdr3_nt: TGTGCCAGCTGGGCTCAACTAGGGCGGAAGATTGAGCAGTTCTTC; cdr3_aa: CASWAQLGRKIEQFF
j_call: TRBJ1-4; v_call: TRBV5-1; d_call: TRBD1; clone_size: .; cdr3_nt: TGCGCCAGCAGCTTACGGACAGGGGATGAAAAACTGTTTTTT; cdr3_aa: CASSLRTGDEKLFF
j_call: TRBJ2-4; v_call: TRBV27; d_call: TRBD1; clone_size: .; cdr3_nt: TGTGCCAGCGCTTGGGACAGGGGGGAGGCCAAAAACATTCAGTACTTC; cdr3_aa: CASAWDRGEAKNIQYF
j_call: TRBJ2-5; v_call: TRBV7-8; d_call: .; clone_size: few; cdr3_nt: TGTGCCAGCAGCTTAGCAGTCAAACTAGAGACCCAGTACTTC; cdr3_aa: CASSLAVKLETQYF
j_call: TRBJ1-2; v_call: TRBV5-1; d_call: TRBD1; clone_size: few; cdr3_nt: TGCGCCAGCAGCTTTTCGGACAGGAAGGATGGCTACACCTTC; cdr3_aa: CASSFSDRKDGYTF
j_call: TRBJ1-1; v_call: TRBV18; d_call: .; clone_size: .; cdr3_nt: TGTGCCAGCTCCCTCCTCGAACGCCTAGAAGCTTTCTTT; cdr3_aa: CASSLLERLEAFF
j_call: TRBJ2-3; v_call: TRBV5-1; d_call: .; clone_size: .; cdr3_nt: TGCGCCAGCAGCCTGGGGTGGGGCAGCACAGATACGCAGTATTTT; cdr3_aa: CASSLGWGSTDTQYF
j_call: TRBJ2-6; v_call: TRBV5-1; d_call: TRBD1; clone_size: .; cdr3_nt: TGCGCCAGCACGACAGGGTCTGGGGCCAACGTCCTGACTTTC; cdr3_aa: CASTTGSGANVLTF
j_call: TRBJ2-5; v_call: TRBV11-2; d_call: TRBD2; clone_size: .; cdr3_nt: TGTGCCAGCAGCTTAGGAACTAGCGGGGAGACCCAGTACTTC; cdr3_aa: CASSLGTSGETQYF